The source of this T cell receptor (beta chain) is a study of blood T cell repertoires in COVID-19. This clone came up once. The CDR3 consists of 16 residues. The authors' processing: It was from reference gene primer amplification that nucleated cell counts were estimated. Measured with immunoSEQ multiplex PCR; TCRdb has only the in-frame clones, and not every one. V, J and clone size are taken as reported in that table, and D and trimming were inferred from the DNA itself. The sample records nearly 35,000 clones, 70% to 85% being singletons. The source material was peripheral blood. The clonotype was recovered from a woman aged 55-69 years with acute or convalescent COVID-19. The chain links TRBV21-1 to TRBJ2-7; the table gives TRBD2 as D, unverified against the DNA. TRBV21-1 is a listed pseudogene. CDR3 loop: CASSNWGGPGAYEQYF. The CDR3, as DNA: TGTGCCAGCAGCAACTGGGGGGGGCCCGGGGCCTACGAGCAGTACTTC.